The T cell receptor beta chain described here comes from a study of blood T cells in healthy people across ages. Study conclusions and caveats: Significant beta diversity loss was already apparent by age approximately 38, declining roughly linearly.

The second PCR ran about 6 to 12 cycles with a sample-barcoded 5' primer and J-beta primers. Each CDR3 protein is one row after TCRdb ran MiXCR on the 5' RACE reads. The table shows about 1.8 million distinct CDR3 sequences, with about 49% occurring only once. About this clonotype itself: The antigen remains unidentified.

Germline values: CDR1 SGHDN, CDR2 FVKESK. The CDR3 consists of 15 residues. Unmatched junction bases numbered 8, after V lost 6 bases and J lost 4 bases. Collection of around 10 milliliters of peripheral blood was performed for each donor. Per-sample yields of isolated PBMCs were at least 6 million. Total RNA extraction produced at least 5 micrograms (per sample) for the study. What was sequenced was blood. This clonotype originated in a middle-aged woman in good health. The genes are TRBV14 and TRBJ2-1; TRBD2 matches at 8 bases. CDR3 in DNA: TGTGCCAGCAGTCCCGGACTAGCTATTTACAATGAGCAGTTCTTC. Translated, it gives CASSPGLAIYNEQFF.